The rows below give T cell receptor beta chains drawn from one sample of a study of Ad26.COV2.S vaccination and SARS-CoV-2 variants. TCRdb's table, derived via immunoSEQ multiplex PCR, lists solely in-frame clones and lacks some. The sample records under 600,000 clones, roughly nine tenths being singletons. This specimen was peripheral blood, taken in a trial of Ad26.COV2.S vaccine versus placebo. Receptors were obtained from a person aged 18 to 65 who received the Ad26.COV2.S COVID-19 vaccine or a placebo. CDR3s include the opening cysteine and the closing phenylalanine or tryptophan. The D gene is left open where the match is weak. For some rows the clone size is stated as once, few or many, or as a class when expanded; others skip it.

v_call	clone_size	d_call	j_call	cdr3_nt	cdr3_aa
TRBV7-9	NA	TRBD1	TRBJ2-2	TGTGCCAGCAGCTTAGCGTACGGGACAGGGTTGAACACCGGGGAGCTGTTTTTT	CASSLAYGTGLNTGELFF
TRBV12-3/TRBV12-4	NA	NA	TRBJ2-7	TGTGCCAGCAGTCGGCGGCCCTACGAGCAGTACTTC	CASSRRPYEQYF
TRBV7-9	NA	TRBD1	TRBJ1-4	TGTGCCAGCAGCTTGACAGGGGGCCAGTCGGAAAAACTGTTTTTT	CASSLTGGQSEKLFF
TRBV30	once	NA	TRBJ1-6	TGTGCCGAAGGGACACTCCATAATTCACCCCTCCACTTT	CAEGTLHNSPLHF
TRBV4-1	NA	TRBD1	TRBJ2-3	TGCGCCAGCAGCCAAGATCCCGACAGGGGTTCCAGGGCGCAGTATTTT	CASSQDPDRGSRAQYF
TRBV19	NA	TRBD1	TRBJ1-2	TGTGCCAGTAGTAGCCGACAGGGGAACTATGGCTACACCTTC	CASSSRQGNYGYTF
TRBV9	NA	NA	TRBJ2-1	TGTGCCAGCAGCGTTTCTGACAACAATGAGCAGTTCTTC	CASSVSDNNEQFF
TRBV7-2	NA	TRBD2	TRBJ2-5	TGTGCCAGCAGCTCCGGGACTAGAAGAGAGACCCAGTACTTC	CASSSGTRRETQYF
TRBV6-4	NA	NA	TRBJ1-2	TGTGCCAGCAGTGACTCGGGGCAGGTCACGGGCTACACCTTC	CASSDSGQVTGYTF
TRBV6-5	few	NA	TRBJ1-4	TGTGCCAGCAGGGCTCAGGGGATAGCGGAACTGTTTTTT	CASRAQGIAELFF
TRBV7-3	NA	TRBD2	TRBJ2-2	TGTGCCAGCAGCTTATACCGGCGGGGGATGAACACCGGGGAGCTGTTTTTT	CASSLYRRGMNTGELFF
TRBV5-1	once	NA	TRBJ1-4	TGCGCCAGCAGCTCCGTTACTAATGAAAAACTGTTTTTT	CASSSVTNEKLFF
TRBV7-8	few	TRBD2	TRBJ2-1	TGTGCCAGCAGCTCGGGACTAGCGGGAATGTTGAGCTCCTACAATGAGCAGTTCTTC	CASSSGLAGMLSSYNEQFF
TRBV6-5	NA	NA	TRBJ1-5	TGTGCCAGCGGATGGGGCAGCAATCAGCCCCAGCATTTT	CASGWGSNQPQHF
TRBV27	NA	TRBD2	TRBJ2-2	TGTGCCAGCAGTTTATCGTCCAGCGGGATTTCTGCCGGGGAGCTGTTTTTT	CASSLSSSGISAGELFF
TRBV18	NA	TRBD2	TRBJ2-3	TGTGCCAGCTCACCTGCGGGAGGCACAGATACGCAGTATTTT	CASSPAGGTDTQYF
TRBV19	NA	TRBD2	TRBJ2-4	TGTGCCAGTAGCCCACGGGGGGGAGCCAAAAACATTCAGTACTTC	CASSPRGGAKNIQYF
TRBV3-1/TRBV3-2	NA	NA	TRBJ2-1	TGTGCCAGCAGCCCCAGAGCACTAAGCTCCTACAATGAGCAGTTCTTC	CASSPRALSSYNEQFF
TRBV3-1/TRBV3-2	NA	NA	TRBJ1-1	TGTGCCAGCAGCCAAGGGAGAACAGGGTTTGGGAACACTGAAGCTTTCTTT	CASSQGRTGFGNTEAFF
TRBV5-6	NA	NA	TRBJ2-2	TGTGCCAGCAGCTTGTCCCCGACAGACCCCGCCGGGGAGCTGTTTTTT	CASSLSPTDPAGELFF
TRBV20-1	NA	NA	TRBJ2-7	TGCAGTGCTAGTCGACTTATGACCTACGAGCAGTACTTC	CSASRLMTYEQYF
TRBV19	NA	NA	TRBJ2-1	TGTGCCAGTAGTGTAGGGTACGGTGAGCAGTTCTTC	CASSVGYGEQFF
TRBV19	NA	NA	TRBJ1-1	TGTGCCACCCAAACAGGGCCCGGCGGTGAAGCTTTCTTT	CATQTGPGGEAFF
TRBV7-9	NA	NA	TRBJ1-2	TGTGCCAGCAGTCCCGGTGGCCACTATGGCTACACCTTC	CASSPGGHYGYTF
TRBV3-1/TRBV3-2	NA	TRBD1	TRBJ2-4	TGTGCCAGCAGCCGAAAGGGACAGGGACAAAACATTCAGTACTTC	CASSRKGQGQNIQYF
TRBV3-1/TRBV3-2	NA	TRBD2	TRBJ2-1	TGTGCCAGCAGCCAGCCGGGACTAGGGACTGAGCAGTTCTTC	CASSQPGLGTEQFF
TRBV6-5	NA	NA	TRBJ2-2	TGTGCCAGCAGGCCCATCAGGCCGAACACCGGGGAGCTGTTTTTT	CASRPIRPNTGELFF
TRBV5-4	NA	TRBD1	TRBJ2-7	TGTGCCAGCAGCATCGGACAGGCCAGCTCCTACGAGCAGTACTTC	CASSIGQASSYEQYF
TRBV6-5	NA	TRBD1	TRBJ1-4	TGTGCCAGCAGCTTGGGACAGGGTGACGAAAAACTGTTTTTT	CASSLGQGDEKLFF
TRBV7-7	once	TRBD1	TRBJ1-4	TGTGCTAGCAGCCCCGGGACAGCAACTAATGAAAAACTGTTTTTT	CASSPGTATNEKLFF
TRBV7-9	NA	NA	TRBJ1-1	TGTGCCAGCAGCATATATAGCGCTGAAGCTTTCTTT	CASSIYSAEAFF
TRBV28	NA	TRBD2	TRBJ2-5	TGTGCCAGCACTTTAGCGGGCCGGCCTCGGGAGACCCAGTACTTC	CASTLAGRPRETQYF
TRBV24-1	NA	NA	TRBJ2-3	TGTGCCACCAGTGAGAACGGGACACCCGGCACAGATACGCAGTATTTT	CATSENGTPGTDTQYF
TRBV11-2	NA	TRBD2	TRBJ2-1	TGTGCCAGCAGCTTAGTCAAAATAGCGGGAGGACGTTACAATGAGCAGTTCTTC	CASSLVKIAGGRYNEQFF
TRBV2	few	TRBD1	TRBJ2-7	TGTGCCAGCAGTCCCCGGGACAGGCCCTCCTACGAGCAGTACTTC	CASSPRDRPSYEQYF
TRBV7-8	NA	NA	TRBJ1-1	TGTGCCAGCAGCTTAGACCGTAGCCGAAAAGCTTTCTTT	CASSLDRSRKAFF
TRBV9	once	TRBD1	TRBJ2-1	TGTGCCAGCAGCGTCAACAGGGGGGATGAGCAGTTCTTC	CASSVNRGDEQFF
TRBV9	NA	NA	TRBJ1-3	TGTGCCAGCAGCGCAGGGACAGGAAACACCATATATTTT	CASSAGTGNTIYF
TRBV4-1	NA	TRBD2	TRBJ2-3	TGCGCCAGCAACAAAAGACCTAGCGGGAGGGGCACAGATACGCAGTATTTT	CASNKRPSGRGTDTQYF
TRBV6-5	NA	NA	TRBJ1-2	TGTGCCAGCAGTTATTCCTCGGCAGGAACTAACTATGGCTACACCTTC	CASSYSSAGTNYGYTF
TRBV30	once	NA	TRBJ1-5	TGTGCCTGGAGTGTACAGGGCTATCAGCCCCAGCATTTT	CAWSVQGYQPQHF